Listed below are T cell receptor beta chains from one sample, sequenced in a study of T cells in Graves' hyperthyroidism and ophthalmopathy. TCRdb recomputed calls from the multiplex PCR reads with MiXCR, one row per CDR3 protein. This table holds a few hundred thousand distinct CDR3 sequences, around 14% found once. The specimen sequenced was blood. The receptor source for this set is a woman under 40 with Graves' hyperthyroidism that later progressed to Graves' ophthalmopathy. The CDR3 runs from the conserved cysteine through the conserved F or W. A D gene is named only where the DNA matches it firmly. Some rows mark clone size as missing; the rest say once, few, many or name a class of expanded clone.

NA	TRBV24-1	TRBJ2-1	TRBD1	TGTGCCACCAGTGATGGGGGACAGCCCCGCTCCTACAATGAGCAGTTCTTC	CATSDGGQPRSYNEQFF
few	TRBV6-1	TRBJ2-4	TRBD2	TGTGCCAGCAGTGAAGTAACGGGAGGGCCCTCGGGTCAGTACTTC	CASSEVTGGPSGQYF
NA	TRBV7-9	TRBJ2-2	NA	TGTGCCAGCAGCACGCCCCAGGGGGGGAACACCGGGGAGCTGTTTTTT	CASSTPQGGNTGELFF
many	TRBV30	TRBJ1-3	NA	TGTGCCTGGAGTCAGGGTACGTGGAACACCATATATTTT	CAWSQGTWNTIYF
NA	TRBV27	TRBJ2-7	TRBD2	TGTGCCAGCAGTTCCTTAGAAGGACCGGGACTAGCGGGAGGAGTCGAGCAGTACTTC	CASSSLEGPGLAGGVEQYF
NA	TRBV25-1	TRBJ2-1	TRBD2	TGTGCCAGCAGTGGGGGGGCTAGCGGGATGGATTACAATGAGCAGTTCTTC	CASSGGASGMDYNEQFF
few	TRBV7-8	TRBJ2-3	NA	TGTGCCAGCAGTCCACGTTCGGGCGCTGGCACAGATACGCAGTATTTT	CASSPRSGAGTDTQYF
once	TRBV18	TRBJ1-2	NA	TGTGCCAGCTCACCTCCCCTGCGGAGAGATGGCTACACCTTC	CASSPPLRRDGYTF
many	TRBV28	TRBJ2-7	NA	TGTGCCAGCAGGGTAGGTCAGGCCAGATCCTACGAGCAGTACTTC	CASRVGQARSYEQYF
NA	TRBV13	TRBJ1-5	NA	TGTGCCAGCAGCTTCAACAGGGACCAGCCCCAGCATTTT	CASSFNRDQPQHF
many	TRBV27	TRBJ2-7	NA	TGTGCCAGCACCAGGTTAGGCGGCCACGAGCAGTACTTC	CASTRLGGHEQYF
NA	TRBV18	TRBJ1-5	TRBD1	TGTGCCAGCTCACCCCGGGGGACAGGGAAGGCGGATCAGCCCCAGCATTTT	CASSPRGTGKADQPQHF
NA	TRBV3-1	TRBJ2-7	TRBD2	TGTGCCAGCAGCCAACCTGGGGGGGGATTCTACGAGCAGTACTTC	CASSQPGGGFYEQYF
many	TRBV19	TRBJ2-1	TRBD2	TGTGCCAGTAGTGCTAGCGGGACATCCTACAATGAGCAGTTCTTC	CASSASGTSYNEQFF
many	TRBV5-5	TRBJ1-6	TRBD1	TGTGCCAGCAGCGCCCCGACAGGGAGCGTTAATTCACCCCTCCACTTT	CASSAPTGSVNSPLHF
many	TRBV20-1	TRBJ2-1	NA	TGCAGTGCTCGAGAGAAACAGCTAAGCTCCTACAATGAGCAGTTCTTC	CSAREKQLSSYNEQFF
many	TRBV7-2	TRBJ2-5	NA	TGTGCCAGCAAAAGGACTACCTCAGAGACCCAGTACTTC	CASKRTTSETQYF
many	TRBV7-2	TRBJ2-7	TRBD2	TGTGCCAGCAGCTTCACTAGCGGGAGGCGACGAACCTACGAGCAGTACTTC	CASSFTSGRRRTYEQYF
many	TRBV30	TRBJ2-7	TRBD2	TGTGCCTGGAGTGGGCCGGCGGGAGGGCAGTACTTC	CAWSGPAGGQYF
NA	TRBV20-1	TRBJ1-1	TRBD1	TGCAGTGCTGCTAGGGGGCCGGTTACTGAAGCTTTCTTT	CSAARGPVTEAFF
many	TRBV28	TRBJ1-2	NA	TGTGCCAGCAGTTTGAGCAAGGGTGGCTACACCTTC	CASSLSKGGYTF
many	TRBV2	TRBJ2-3	NA	TGTGCCAGCAGTGCCGGAGGGCTGGATACGCAGTATTTT	CASSAGGLDTQYF
NA	TRBV20-1	TRBJ2-1	TRBD2	TGCAGTGCTAGGGGGACTAGCGGAGACAATGAGCAGTTCTTC	CSARGTSGDNEQFF
NA	TRBV12-3/TRBV12-4	TRBJ2-1	TRBD2	TGTGCCAGCAGCCTAGCGGGACGGAATGAGCAGTTCTTC	CASSLAGRNEQFF
few	TRBV7-8	TRBJ1-2	NA	TGTGCCAGCAGCTTAGATTGGGTTGGCTACACCTTC	CASSLDWVGYTF
many	TRBV7-9	TRBJ2-5	NA	TGTGCCAGCAGCTTTTTCTGGACGGACCCTCAAGAGACCCAGTACTTC	CASSFFWTDPQETQYF
many	TRBV20-1	TRBJ1-5	TRBD1	TGCAGTGCCCGATGGACAGGATTCAATCAGCCCCAGCATTTT	CSARWTGFNQPQHF
NA	TRBV6-5	TRBJ1-5	NA	TGTGCCAGCAGTTACGCAGGGGTCGGGAATCAGCCCCAGCATTTT	CASSYAGVGNQPQHF
many	TRBV28	TRBJ2-7	NA	TGTGCCAGCAGTTTAGCGAGTCAGCGCGACGAGCAGTACTTC	CASSLASQRDEQYF
few	TRBV6-2/TRBV6-3	TRBJ2-2	TRBD2	TGTGCCAGCAGTTACCCTACGGGACTAGCGGGAGAGAACGGGGAGCTGTTTTTT	CASSYPTGLAGENGELFF
many	TRBV27	TRBJ1-1	NA	TGTGCCAGCAGTTTATCCCCGGGACTGGAGGCTTTCTTT	CASSLSPGLEAFF
many	TRBV9	TRBJ1-1	NA	TGTGCCAGCAGCGTAGCAGGGCATGGAACTGAAGCTTTCTTT	CASSVAGHGTEAFF
few	TRBV24-1	TRBJ2-2	TRBD1	TGTGCCACCAGTGATTTCCCCGGGACAGGGAATAGCGGTGCGGCCGGGGAGCTGTTTTTT	CATSDFPGTGNSGAAGELFF
few	TRBV4-3	TRBJ2-1	NA	TGCGCCAGCAGCCAGCGCGGTCAGTGGAGGGGGGCCTACAATGAGCAGTTCTTC	CASSQRGQWRGAYNEQFF
NA	TRBV6-1	TRBJ1-2	NA	TGTGCCACCCAACTCTTAAGGGGCAACCCCAGCTATGGCTACACCTTC	CATQLLRGNPSYGYTF
few	TRBV3-1	TRBJ1-5	NA	TGTGCCAGCAGCAAAAATTCGCAGGGAACCCAGCATTTT	CASSKNSQGTQHF
NA	TRBV7-2	TRBJ1-5	NA	TGTGCCAGCAGCTTTTCCCGGGTTGAAGATCAGCCCCAGCATTTT	CASSFSRVEDQPQHF
NA	TRBV6-1	TRBJ2-7	TRBD1	TGTGCCAGCAGGGGGGTTTGGACAGGTCCCTCCTACGAGCAGTACTTC	CASRGVWTGPSYEQYF
NA	TRBV7-7	TRBJ2-2	NA	TGTGCTAGCAGCACTTTGACAGTCTCGGCCGGGGAGCTGTTTTTT	CASSTLTVSAGELFF
many	TRBV3-1	TRBJ2-5	TRBD1	TGTGCCAGCAGCCATTTAACAGGGGATATCCCGAGGCAAGAGACCCAGTACTTC	CASSHLTGDIPRQETQYF
once	TRBV5-8	TRBJ2-1	NA	TGTGCCAGCAGCTCCGGGACTGTTAACACGTACAATGAGCAGGTCTTC	CASSSGTVNTYNEQVF
few	TRBV18	TRBJ1-2	TRBD1	TGTGCCAGCTCACTGTGGACAGGGGGGCACTATGGCTACACCTTC	CASSLWTGGHYGYTF
many	TRBV30	TRBJ2-5	NA	TGTGCCTGGAACCCCAATGGGACCCAGTACTTC	CAWNPNGTQYF
few	TRBV30	TRBJ2-4	TRBD1	TGTGCCTGGAGTGCTCTCCTTGGACAGGGCCTGCACTTC	CAWSALLGQGLHF
many	TRBV7-2	TRBJ1-2	NA	TGTGCCAGCAGCCGGGTAGGGGGTGACTATGGCTACACCTTC	CASSRVGGDYGYTF
few	TRBV7-6	TRBJ2-2	NA	TGTGCCAGCAGCCCAAATGGGGGAGACGGAACCGGGGAGCTGTTTTTT	CASSPNGGDGTGELFF
NA	TRBV18	TRBJ1-1	NA	TGTGCCAGCGAGCAGGGGTCCACTGAAGCTTTCTTT	CASEQGSTEAFF
few	TRBV19	TRBJ2-3	TRBD2	TGTGCCAGTAGTATATGGGCGGCGGGATTGTCTCTTAGCGGGAGCACAGATACGCAGTATTTT	CASSIWAAGLSLSGSTDTQYF
many	TRBV20-1	TRBJ2-1	TRBD2	TGCAGTGCCCTTCGCGGGGGGAGCTCCTACAATGAGCAGTTCTTC	CSALRGGSSYNEQFF